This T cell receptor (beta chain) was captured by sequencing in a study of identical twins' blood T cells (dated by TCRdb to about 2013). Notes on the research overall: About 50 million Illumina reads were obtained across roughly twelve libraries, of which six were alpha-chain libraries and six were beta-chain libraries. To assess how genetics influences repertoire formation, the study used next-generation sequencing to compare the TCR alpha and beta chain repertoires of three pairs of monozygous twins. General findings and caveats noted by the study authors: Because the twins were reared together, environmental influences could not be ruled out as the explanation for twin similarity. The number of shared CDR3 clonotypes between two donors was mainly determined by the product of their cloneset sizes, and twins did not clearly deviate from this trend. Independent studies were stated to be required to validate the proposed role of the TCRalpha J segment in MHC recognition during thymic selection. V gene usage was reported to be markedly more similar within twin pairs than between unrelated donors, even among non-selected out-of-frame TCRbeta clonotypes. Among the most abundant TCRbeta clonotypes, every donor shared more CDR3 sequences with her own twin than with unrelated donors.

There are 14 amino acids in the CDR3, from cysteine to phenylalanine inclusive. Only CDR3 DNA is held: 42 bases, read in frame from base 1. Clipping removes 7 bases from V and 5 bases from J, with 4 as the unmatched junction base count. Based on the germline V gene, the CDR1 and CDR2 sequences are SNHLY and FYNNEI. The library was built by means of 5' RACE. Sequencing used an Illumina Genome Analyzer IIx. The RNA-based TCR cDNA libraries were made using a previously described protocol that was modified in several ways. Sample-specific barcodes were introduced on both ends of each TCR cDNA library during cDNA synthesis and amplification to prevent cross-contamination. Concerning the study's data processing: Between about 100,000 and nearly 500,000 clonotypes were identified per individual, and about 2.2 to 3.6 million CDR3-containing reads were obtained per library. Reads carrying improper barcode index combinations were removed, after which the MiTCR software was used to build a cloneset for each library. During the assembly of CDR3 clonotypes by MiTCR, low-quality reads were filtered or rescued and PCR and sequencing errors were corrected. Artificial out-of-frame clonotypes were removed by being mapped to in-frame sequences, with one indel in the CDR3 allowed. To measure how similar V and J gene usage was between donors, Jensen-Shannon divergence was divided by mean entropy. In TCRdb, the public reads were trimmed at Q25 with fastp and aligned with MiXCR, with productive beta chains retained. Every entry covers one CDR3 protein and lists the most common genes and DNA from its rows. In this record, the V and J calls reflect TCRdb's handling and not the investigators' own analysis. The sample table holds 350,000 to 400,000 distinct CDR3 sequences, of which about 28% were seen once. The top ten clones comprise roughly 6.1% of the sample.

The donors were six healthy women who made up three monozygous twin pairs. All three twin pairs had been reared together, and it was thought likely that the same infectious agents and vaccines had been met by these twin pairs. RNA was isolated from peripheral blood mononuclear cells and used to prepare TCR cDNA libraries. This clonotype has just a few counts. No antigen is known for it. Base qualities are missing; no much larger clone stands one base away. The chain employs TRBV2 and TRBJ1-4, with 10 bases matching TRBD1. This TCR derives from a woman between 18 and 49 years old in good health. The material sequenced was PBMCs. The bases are TGTGCCAGCACTCAGACAGGGGGCAATGAAAAACTGTTTTTT. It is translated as CASTQTGGNEKLFF. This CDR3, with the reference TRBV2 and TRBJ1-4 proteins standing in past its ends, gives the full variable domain EPEVTQTPSHQVTQMGQEVILRCVPISNHLYFYWYRQILGQKVEFLVSFYNNEISEKSEIFDDQFSVERPDGSNFTLKIRSTKLEDSAMYFCASTQTGGNEKLFFGSGTQLSVL.